This is a list of T cell receptor beta chains from one sample in a study of patients and donors after allogeneic stem cell transplantation. TCRdb fed the RT-PCR reads into MiXCR, producing one record per CDR3 protein. The sample shows about a million distinct CDR3 sequences, roughly 18% of them seen only once. The specimen sequenced was blood, either unsorted or a sorted T cell fraction (not recorded which). These TCRs come from a human donor who was either an allogeneic HSCT recipient or a stem cell or donor lymphocyte infusion donor (not recorded which). It is not recorded whose cells these are; they may come from a transplant donor. CDR3s leave out the opening cysteine and the closing phenylalanine or tryptophan. Each record gives: CDR3 protein, J gene, V gene.

cdr3_aa: AISDPRGKVYEQY; j_call: TRBJ2-7; v_call: TRBV10-3
cdr3_aa: ASSLVAGGGSEQF; j_call: TRBJ2-1; v_call: TRBV5-1
cdr3_aa: ASSLSSGSYMTDTQY; j_call: TRBJ2-3; v_call: TRBV7-6
cdr3_aa: ASRPRQGANTEAF; j_call: TRBJ1-1; v_call: TRBV14
cdr3_aa: SARDHSGNQPQH; j_call: TRBJ1-5; v_call: TRBV20-1
cdr3_aa: AITSKERDRRYEQY; j_call: TRBJ2-7; v_call: TRBV10-3
cdr3_aa: ATSTSVQETQY; j_call: TRBJ2-5; v_call: TRBV15
cdr3_aa: ASRDRGQISYEQY; j_call: TRBJ2-7; v_call: TRBV12-3/TRBV12-4
cdr3_aa: ASTLGDLRQPQH; j_call: TRBJ1-5; v_call: TRBV12-3/TRBV12-4
cdr3_aa: ASSTGGADNEQF; j_call: TRBJ2-1; v_call: TRBV5-1
cdr3_aa: ASSFGLAGGPDNEQF; j_call: TRBJ2-1; v_call: TRBV6-2/TRBV6-3
cdr3_aa: ASSTAALYNEQF; j_call: TRBJ2-1; v_call: TRBV5-4
cdr3_aa: ASSFDRQKVNTEAF; j_call: TRBJ1-1; v_call: TRBV7-9
cdr3_aa: ASSQSGTGLSWRETQY; j_call: TRBJ2-5; v_call: TRBV11-2
cdr3_aa: SARPRSRLNQPQH; j_call: TRBJ1-5; v_call: TRBV20-1
cdr3_aa: ASSETPTGQDYGYT; j_call: TRBJ1-2; v_call: TRBV6-1
cdr3_aa: ASSQDGGDEQF; j_call: TRBJ2-1; v_call: TRBV3-1
cdr3_aa: ASWGLADFEQF; j_call: TRBJ2-1; v_call: TRBV27
cdr3_aa: ASSLNQGEETQY; j_call: TRBJ2-5; v_call: TRBV5-1
cdr3_aa: ASSRLLLSGTQY; j_call: TRBJ2-3; v_call: TRBV7-9
cdr3_aa: ASSLSGGAPDYEQY; j_call: TRBJ2-7; v_call: TRBV6-2/TRBV6-3
cdr3_aa: AWGRALYQETQY; j_call: TRBJ2-5; v_call: TRBV30
cdr3_aa: ASSLVGRDQPQH; j_call: TRBJ1-5; v_call: TRBV12-3/TRBV12-4
cdr3_aa: SVPGPKYEQY; j_call: TRBJ2-7; v_call: TRBV29-1
cdr3_aa: ASSLVPPLGLAGTDTQY; j_call: TRBJ2-3; v_call: TRBV5-1
cdr3_aa: ASSYPKTGGTGELF; j_call: TRBJ2-2; v_call: TRBV7-3
cdr3_aa: ASSPPDVFEQY; j_call: TRBJ2-7; v_call: TRBV18
cdr3_aa: ASSLAPSRNEKLF; j_call: TRBJ1-4; v_call: TRBV7-9
cdr3_aa: SANSGSADTQY; j_call: TRBJ2-3; v_call: TRBV20-1
cdr3_aa: ASSWGQGSYGYT; j_call: TRBJ1-2; v_call: TRBV7-2
cdr3_aa: SLRTGMNNEQF; j_call: TRBJ2-1; v_call: TRBV29-1
cdr3_aa: ASSRDLASGSVGGAETQY; j_call: TRBJ2-5; v_call: TRBV5-1